The 18 T cell receptor beta chains below were found in one sample sequenced in a study of blood T cell repertoires in COVID-19. Generated by immunoSEQ multiplex PCR, the TCRdb table keeps only in-frame clones and is missing some. Among 150,000 to 200,000 clones listed, about four fifths were seen once. The sequencing sample was made of peripheral blood. The receptors originated from a woman of 80 years or more with acute or convalescent COVID-19.

In the case of this clone: This may be a read error, as it is one base from a much larger clone. The chain combines TRBV11-2 with TRBJ2-7; possible D gene TRBD1, 7 bases. Germline values: CDR1 SGHAT, CDR2 FQNNGV. This CDR3 region has 14 residues. Trimming removed 5 bases from V and 0 bases from J, with 11 bases in between. Written as DNA, the CDR3 is TGTGCCAGCAGCCGCGGGACAGCCTCCTACGAGCAGTACTTC. Translation gives CASSRGTASYEQYF.

J is TRBJ2-1 and V is TRBV19; 14 bases match TRBD2. The CDR3 sequence is 15 residues long. The V segment lost 1 base and the J segment 10 bases; nucleotides outside the gene matches: 3. Germline V CDR1 and CDR2: LNHDA, SQIVND (reference sequence). The CDR3 protein is CASSIAGLAGEEQFF. The CDR3 coding sequence is TGTGCCAGTAGTATAGCGGGACTAGCGGGAGAGGAGCAGTTCTTC.

The chain employs TRBV7-2 and TRBJ2-7; TRBD2 matches at 7 bases. The V gene end was trimmed by 4 bases and the J gene end by 6 bases; junction bases not matched to a gene: 6. The CDR3 covers 13 residues. The germline V gene has CDR1 SGHTA and CDR2 FQGNSA. The CDR3 region is CASSWGGPFEQYF. Here the CDR3 DNA reads TGTGCCAGCAGCTGGGGAGGGCCTTTCGAGCAGTACTTC.

J is TRBJ2-2 and V is TRBV5-8, with 13 bases fitting TRBD2. Per germline, CDR1 SGHTS and CDR2 YDEGEE. Trimming took 4 bases from V and 2 from J; bases not matched to a gene: 11. The CDR3 covers 19 residues. CDR3 in amino acids: CASSATRLAGGYNTGELFF. The CDR3 DNA is TGTGCCAGCAGCGCCACTAGACTAGCGGGGGGCTACAACACCGGGGAGCTGTTTTTT.

At least ten counts were recorded for this clone. The rearrangement links TRBV4-3 to TRBJ2-7, with D possibly TRBD1 on 6 matching bases. V lost 1 base and J lost 3, with 13 bases in between. This CDR3 region has 15 residues. Germline loops: CDR1 LGHNA, CDR2 YSLEER. CDR3 amino acids: CASSQVLGQRYEQYF. CDR3 nucleotides: TGCGCCAGCAGCCAAGTCCTGGGACAACGCTACGAGCAGTACTTC.

This sequence joins TRBV27 and TRBJ1-2; TRBD1 is a possible D gene (5 bases). Trimming shortened V by 0 bases and J by 0 bases, and 8 bases separated the two germline ends. CDR3 length: 15 residues. Germline-derived CDR1 and CDR2 are MNHEY and SMNVEV (reference sequence). The CDR3 DNA reads as TGTGCCAGCAGTTTATCGCCAGGGTCTAACTATGGCTACACCTTC. It translates to CASSLSPGSNYGYTF.

The V call is TRBV5-6, the J call TRBJ2-1; D not certain. The CDR3 loop spans 14 amino acids. Trimming removed 0 bases from V and 5 bases from J, with 9 bases in between. Germline V gives CDR1 SGHDT, CDR2 YYEEEE. Here the CDR3 reads CASSLVGFNNEQFF. In DNA, the CDR3 is TGTGCCAGCAGCTTGGTCGGGTTCAACAATGAGCAGTTCTTC.

This chain connects TRBV19 to TRBJ1-1, with TRBD1 matching over 9 bases. The germline V gene encodes CDR1 LNHDA and CDR2 SQIVND (reference sequence). The CDR3 totals 16 residues. Germline trimming cut 2 bases from V and 1 base from J; bases unmatched to any gene: 5. CDR3 region: CASSILPGQGNTEAFF. The CDR3, as DNA: TGTGCCAGTAGTATACTACCGGGACAGGGGAACACTGAAGCTTTCTTT.

The chain joins TRBV2 to TRBJ1-5; D uncertain. The ends were cut back, 3 bases at V and 1 base at J, with 10 bases in the middle. The CDR3 is made up of 15 amino acids. CDR1 SNHLY and CDR2 FYNNEI come from the germline V gene. As DNA, the CDR3 is TGTGCCAGCAGTGATGATGGCAAGAGCAATCAGCCCCAGCATTTT. Its protein product is CASSDDGKSNQPQHF. The full variable domain, in which reference TRBV2 and TRBJ1-5 provide the parts outside the CDR3, is EPEVTQTPSHQVTQMGQEVILRCVPISNHLYFYWYRQILGQKVEFLVSFYNNEISEKSEIFDDQFSVERPDGSNFTLKIRSTKLEDSAMYFCASSDDGKSNQPQHFGDGTRLSIL.

The chain carries TRBV10-3 and TRBJ2-4, with TRBD1 identical over 7 bases. The germline V gene has CDR1 ENHRY and CDR2 SYGVKD. The length of the CDR3 is 14 residues. V dropped 5 bases and J dropped 0; count of bases not matched to a gene: 1. CDR3 in amino acids: CAISTGVAKNIQYF. In nucleotides, the CDR3 is TGTGCCATCAGTACAGGGGTAGCCAAAAACATTCAGTACTTC.

The rearrangement uses TRBV6-4 and TRBJ2-1; TRBD1 aligns across 7 bases. The ends lost 3 bases at V and 7 bases at J; junction bases unmatched: 9. The germline V gene encodes CDR1 MRHNA and CDR2 SNTAGT. The CDR3 is 15 residues long. The DNA for the CDR3 is TGTGCCAGCAGTGAAATAGGGGGCATAGCGAATGAGCAGTTCTTC. As protein: CASSEIGGIANEQFF.

V and J are TRBV10-3 and TRBJ2-3; TRBD2 aligns across 12 bases. The length of the CDR3 is 16 residues. J lost 3 bases, V lost 10 bases, and 11 bases had no gene match. The V gene's germline CDR1 is ENHRY and CDR2 SYGVKD. The CDR3 spells CATSGLAGLETDTQYF. CDR3 sequence (DNA): TGTGCCACGTCGGGACTAGCGGGTTTAGAAACAGATACGCAGTATTTT.

V usage is TRBV5-6 and J usage is TRBJ1-3; 7 bases match TRBD1. Germline assignment: CDR1 SGHDT and CDR2 YYEEEE. V was clipped by 4 bases and J by 0 bases; unmatched bases: 16. The CDR3 length is 19 residues. DNA for the CDR3: TGTGCCAGCAGCGAGGGACAGACGATAAGTCACCTCTCTGGAAACACCATATATTTT. Its protein product is CASSEGQTISHLSGNTIYF.

This chain uses TRBV6-6 with TRBJ1-2; 7 bases are a match to TRBD1. V dropped 0 bases and J dropped 6; count of bases not matched to a gene: 7. CDR1 is MNHNY and CDR2 is SVGAGI in the germline V gene (reference sequence). The CDR3 is 15 residues long. CDR3 region: CASSYSTGQTNGYTF. For the CDR3, the DNA is TGTGCCAGCAGTTACTCTACGGGACAGACGAATGGCTACACCTTC.

The chain carries TRBV27 and TRBJ2-3; D perhaps matches TRBD1 (5 bases). The CDR3 covers 13 residues. The germline gives CDR1 MNHEY, CDR2 SMNVEV (reference sequence). Trimming pared 4 bases from V and 2 bases from J, leaving 7 bases between. The CDR3, as DNA: TGTGCCAGCAGTTCGGACATCACAGATACGCAGTATTTT. Encoded protein: CASSSDITDTQYF.

The V gene is TRBV5-6, the J gene TRBJ1-1, with 8 bases fitting TRBD1. Germline V CDR1 and CDR2: SGHDT, YYEEEE. The CDR3 has 14 amino acids. With V trimmed by 5 bases and J by 4 bases, 7 bases remained unmatched. CDR3 region: CASSWTGPGTEAFF. DNA for the CDR3: TGTGCCAGCAGTTGGACAGGGCCGGGCACTGAAGCTTTCTTT.

This chain links TRBV2 with TRBJ2-7; a possible D gene is TRBD2 (6 bases). The CDR3 runs to 14 residues. Trimming removed 6 bases from V and 2 bases from J, with 14 bases in between. The germline CDR1 and CDR2 sequences are SNHLY and FYNNEI. The CDR3 spells CASSRRGFPYEQYF. The CDR3 nucleotides read TGTGCCAGCAGCCGGCGGGGATTCCCCTACGAGCAGTACTTC. Drawing the rest from reference TRBV2 and TRBJ2-7, the complete variable domain is EPEVTQTPSHQVTQMGQEVILRCVPISNHLYFYWYRQILGQKVEFLVSFYNNEISEKSEIFDDQFSVERPDGSNFTLKIRSTKLEDSAMYFCASSRRGFPYEQYFGPGTRLTVT.

The rearrangement uses TRBV30 and TRBJ1-3; D unclear. This CDR3 comprises 14 residues. The germline gives CDR1 GTSNPN, CDR2 SVGIG (reference sequence). V dropped 1 base and J dropped 0 bases, with 7 bases sitting between them. The CDR3 DNA reads TGTGCCTGGAGTGGCGGGAGCTCTGGAAACACCATATATTTT. It yields the protein CAWSGGSSGNTIYF.